This T cell receptor beta chain stems from a study of blood T cell repertoires in COVID-19. Study information: T cells, B-cell-depleted T cells, or PBMCs supplied cDNA or gDNA.

V was clipped by 2 bases and J by 2 bases, with 7 bases between them. The CDR3 loop spans 13 amino acids. Per germline, CDR1 MGHRA and CDR2 YSYEKL. About this clone: The sample has other DNA sequences that encode this CDR3 too.

Using immunoSEQ multiplex PCR, the repertoire was profiled, and TCRdb retains in-frame clones only, with some absent. This table has 150,000 to 200,000 clones, over 85% appearing once. This receptor was obtained from a man aged 55 to 70 with active or convalescent COVID-19. Sequencing was performed on peripheral blood. The chain joins TRBV4-1 to TRBJ2-7; a possible D gene is TRBD1 (5 bases). CDR3 bases: TGCGCCAGCAGCCAACAGGGTCCCTACGAGCAGTACTTC. This codes for CASSQQGPYEQYF.